These T cell receptor beta chains were read from a single sample in a study of T-cell reconstitution after alpha-beta-depleted transplantation in children. MiXCR, applied by TCRdb to the PCR reads, yields one record per CDR3 protein. The table records around 450,000 distinct CDR3 sequences, about 10% of them present only once. The sample was PBMCs, taken before TCRalphabeta/CD19-depleted stem cell transplant. The source is a child aged 2-15 years with inherited bone marrow failure, due to receive a stem cell transplant. CDR3s include the opening cysteine and the closing phenylalanine or tryptophan. D genes are given only for firm matches. The size field is filled for only some rows; it gives once, few, many or a size class.

many	TRBJ2-3	TRBD2	TRBV12-3/TRBV12-4	CASSFGGGPDTQYF	TGTGCCAGCAGTTTTGGGGGAGGGCCAGATACGCAGTATTTT
many	TRBJ2-2	NA	TRBV28	CASSSHREWTGELFF	TGTGCCAGCAGTTCCCACAGGGAGTGGACCGGGGAGCTGTTTTTT
few	TRBJ2-1	TRBD2	TRBV29-1	CSVEWAGGPGEQFF	TGCAGCGTTGAGTGGGCGGGAGGGCCGGGTGAGCAGTTCTTC
many	TRBJ2-1	TRBD2	TRBV27	CASSWVGLASNEQFF	TGTGCCAGCAGTTGGGTAGGACTAGCCTCCAATGAGCAGTTCTTC
many	TRBJ2-7	TRBD1	TRBV6-5	CASSSGTGGPYEQYF	TGTGCCAGCAGTTCCGGCACAGGGGGCCCCTACGAGCAGTACTTC
NA	TRBJ2-1	TRBD1	TRBV6-2/TRBV6-3	CASSYWDRGYNEQFF	TGTGCCAGCAGTTACTGGGACAGGGGCTACAATGAGCAGTTCTTC
many	TRBJ1-2	NA	TRBV28	CASNPQSRPNYGYTF	TGTGCCAGCAACCCCCAGAGCAGACCTAACTATGGCTACACCTTC
many	TRBJ2-1	TRBD2	TRBV9	CASSVGAGVGYNEQFF	TGTGCCAGCAGCGTAGGTGCGGGAGTTGGCTACAATGAGCAGTTCTTC
many	TRBJ2-1	NA	TRBV7-8	CASSLGVADYNEQFF	TGTGCCAGCAGCTTAGGGGTAGCGGACTACAATGAGCAGTTCTTC
many	TRBJ1-4	NA	TRBV10-2	CASSDSGGVDEKLFF	TGCGCCAGCAGCGATTCAGGAGGTGTGGATGAAAAACTGTTTTTT
many	TRBJ2-3	NA	TRBV7-6	CASSPRTGSTDTQYF	TGTGCCAGCAGCCCCCGAACAGGGAGCACAGATACGCAGTATTTT
few	TRBJ1-2	NA	TRBV20-1	CSPSTYYGYTF	TGCAGTCCGAGTACATACTATGGCTACACCTTC
many	TRBJ1-2	NA	TRBV21-1	CASSHTGTDLYGYTF	TGTGCCAGCAGCCACACCGGGACAGACCTCTATGGCTACACCTTC
many	TRBJ2-1	NA	TRBV6-2/TRBV6-3	CASSYGVISSYNEQFF	TGTGCCAGCAGTTACGGTGTCATCAGCTCCTACAATGAGCAGTTCTTC
many	TRBJ2-3	TRBD2	TRBV5-1	CASSFPREASTDTQYF	TGCGCCAGCAGCTTTCCCCGGGAGGCCAGCACAGATACGCAGTATTTT
many	TRBJ2-1	NA	TRBV29-1	CSVALLEGVRDEQFF	TGCAGCGTCGCGCTGTTAGAGGGGGTACGGGATGAGCAGTTCTTC
few	TRBJ2-7	NA	TRBV20-1	CSASGGSYEQYF	TGCAGTGCTAGTGGGGGTTCCTACGAGCAGTACTTC
NA	TRBJ1-5	NA	TRBV19	CASKVGEGNQPQHF	TGTGCCAGTAAGGTGGGGGAGGGCAATCAGCCCCAGCATTTT
NA	TRBJ1-3	NA	TRBV20-1	CSASSGFANTIYF	TGCAGTGCTAGTTCTGGATTCGCGAACACCATATATTTT
many	TRBJ1-1	NA	TRBV4-3	CASSQDMGTGNTEAFF	TGCGCCAGCAGCCAAGATATGGGGACTGGGAACACTGAAGCTTTCTTT
NA	TRBJ2-7	NA	TRBV7-2	CASSYQWLQGYEQYF	TGTGCCAGCAGCTACCAGTGGCTGCAAGGCTACGAGCAGTACTTC
many	TRBJ2-3	NA	TRBV4-3	CASSQDGRQRYSTDTQYF	TGCGCCAGCAGCCAGGACGGGCGACAGCGTTATTCCACAGATACGCAGTATTTT
many	TRBJ1-1	NA	TRBV6-5	CASSYGTGFNTEAFF	TGTGCCAGCAGTTACGGGACGGGCTTTAACACTGAAGCTTTCTTT
few	TRBJ2-7	NA	TRBV21-1	CASSHRDGTYEQYF	TGTGCCAGCAGCCACCGGGACGGAACATACGAGCAGTACTTC
many	TRBJ2-1	TRBD1	TRBV20-1	CSARKQGVPNEQFF	TGCAGTGCTAGGAAGCAGGGGGTGCCCAATGAGCAGTTCTTC
many	TRBJ2-1	TRBD2	TRBV20-1	CSARVPSGRVSSYNEQFF	TGCAGTGCTAGGGTGCCTAGCGGGAGGGTTAGCTCCTACAATGAGCAGTTCTTC
many	TRBJ2-5	TRBD1	TRBV20-1	CSATGDQETQYF	TGCAGTGCCACAGGGGACCAAGAGACCCAGTACTTC
NA	TRBJ2-7	NA	TRBV19	CATFDGTYEQYF	TGTGCCACCTTCGACGGGACCTACGAGCAGTACTTC
many	TRBJ2-3	TRBD1	TRBV25-1	CASSSYATGGAGGPSTDTQYF	TGTGCCAGCAGTTCCTACGCGACAGGGGGCGCGGGCGGACCTAGCACAGATACGCAGTATTTT
NA	TRBJ2-7	NA	TRBV6-2/TRBV6-3	CASGYGPYEQYF	TGTGCCAGCGGTTACGGGCCCTACGAGCAGTACTTC
few	TRBJ2-7	NA	TRBV7-2	CASSLAPSGPPDEQYF	TGTGCCAGCAGCTTAGCACCCTCAGGGCCTCCGGACGAGCAGTACTTC
many	TRBJ1-1	TRBD1	TRBV5-1	CASSLTGLNTEAFF	TGTGCCAGCAGTTTGACAGGGTTGAACACTGAAGCTTTCTTT
NA	TRBJ2-6	NA	TRBV25-1	CASIGTGRSGANVLTF	TGTGCCAGCATCGGGACTGGAAGGTCTGGGGCCAACGTCCTGACTTTC
many	TRBJ2-3	TRBD2	TRBV12-3/TRBV12-4	CASTGVLGAGVFSDTQYF	TGTGCCAGCACCGGTGTTTTGGGAGCGGGAGTCTTTTCAGATACGCAGTATTTT
NA	TRBJ2-1	NA	TRBV4-3	CASSRITGNNEQFF	TGCGCCAGCAGCCGAATAACAGGAAACAATGAGCAGTTCTTC
few	TRBJ1-2	NA	TRBV4-1	CASSQGPGGSYGYTF	TGCGCCAGCAGCCAAGGCCCCGGGGGAAGCTATGGCTACACCTTC
NA	TRBJ2-7	NA	TRBV20-1	CPDWIAGSYEQYF	TGCCCCGATTGGATTGCGGGATCCTACGAGCAGTACTTC
NA	TRBJ2-1	TRBD2	TRBV28	CASRGASGTSGSLSYNEQFF	TGTGCCAGCAGGGGCGCCTCCGGGACTAGCGGGAGTCTTTCCTACAATGAGCAGTTCTTC
many	TRBJ2-2	NA	TRBV11-2	CASSLARGGAGELFF	TGTGCCAGCAGCTTAGCCCGAGGGGGGGCCGGGGAGCTGTTTTTT
NA	TRBJ2-2	TRBD2	TRBV20-1	CSAQRAGSDGELFF	TGCAGTGCTCAGCGAGCGGGAAGCGACGGGGAGCTGTTTTTT
NA	TRBJ2-7	TRBD1	TRBV29-1	CSGWTGGDEQYF	TGCAGCGGATGGACAGGGGGCGACGAGCAGTACTTC
many	TRBJ2-1	NA	TRBV12-3/TRBV12-4	CASSLPGSGYNEQFF	TGTGCCAGCAGTCTCCCGGGTAGCGGATACAATGAGCAGTTCTTC
few	TRBJ2-3	TRBD2	TRBV20-1	CSARPSGGLVNTQYF	TGCAGTGCTAGGCCCTCTGGCGGACTAGTTAATACGCAGTATTTT